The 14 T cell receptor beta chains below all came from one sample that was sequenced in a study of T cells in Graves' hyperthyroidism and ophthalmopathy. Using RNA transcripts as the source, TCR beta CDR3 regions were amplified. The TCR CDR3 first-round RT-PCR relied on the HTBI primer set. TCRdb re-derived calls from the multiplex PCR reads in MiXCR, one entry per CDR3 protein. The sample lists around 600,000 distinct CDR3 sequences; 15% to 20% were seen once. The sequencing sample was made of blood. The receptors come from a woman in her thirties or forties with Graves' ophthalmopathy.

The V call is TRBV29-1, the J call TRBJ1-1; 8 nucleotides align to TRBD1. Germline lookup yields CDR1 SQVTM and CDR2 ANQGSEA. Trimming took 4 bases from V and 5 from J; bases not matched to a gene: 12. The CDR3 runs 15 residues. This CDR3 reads CSVGPGGAPGTEAFF. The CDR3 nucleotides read TGCAGCGTTGGCCCAGGGGGCGCCCCGGGAACTGAAGCTTTCTTT.

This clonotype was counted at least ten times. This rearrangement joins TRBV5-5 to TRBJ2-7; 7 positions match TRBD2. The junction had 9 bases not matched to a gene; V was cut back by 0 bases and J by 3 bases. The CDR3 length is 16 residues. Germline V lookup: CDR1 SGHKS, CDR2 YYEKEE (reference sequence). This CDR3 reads CASSLGAGEGGYEQYF. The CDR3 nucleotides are TGTGCCAGCAGCTTGGGGGCTGGGGAGGGAGGCTACGAGCAGTACTTC.

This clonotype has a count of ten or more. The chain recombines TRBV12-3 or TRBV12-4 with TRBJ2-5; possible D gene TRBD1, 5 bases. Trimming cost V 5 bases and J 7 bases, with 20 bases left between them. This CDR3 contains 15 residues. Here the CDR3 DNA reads TGTGCCAGCAGTCAAGGGGTGGCAGGGCTGGGGACCCAGTACTTC. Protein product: CASSQGVAGLGTQYF.

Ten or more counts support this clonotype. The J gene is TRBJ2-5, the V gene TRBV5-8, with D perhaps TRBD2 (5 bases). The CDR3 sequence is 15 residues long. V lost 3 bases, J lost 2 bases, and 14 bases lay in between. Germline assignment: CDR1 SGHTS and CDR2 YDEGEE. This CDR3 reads CASSWARPGQETQYF. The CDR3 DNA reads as TGTGCCAGCAGCTGGGCCCGTCCGGGGCAAGAGACCCAGTACTTC.

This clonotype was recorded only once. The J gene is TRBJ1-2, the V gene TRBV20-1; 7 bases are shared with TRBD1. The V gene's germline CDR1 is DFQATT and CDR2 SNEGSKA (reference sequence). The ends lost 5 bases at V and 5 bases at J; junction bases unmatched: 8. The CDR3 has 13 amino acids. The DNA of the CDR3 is TGCAGTGCTCTACTCGGGACAGATTATGGCTACACCTTC. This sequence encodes CSALLGTDYGYTF.

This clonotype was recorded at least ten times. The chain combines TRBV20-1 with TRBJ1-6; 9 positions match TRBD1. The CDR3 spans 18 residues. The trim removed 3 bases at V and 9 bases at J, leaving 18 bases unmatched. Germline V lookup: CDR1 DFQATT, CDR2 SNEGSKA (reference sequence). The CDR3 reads CSARPRDRARVAASPLHF. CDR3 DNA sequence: TGCAGTGCTAGGCCCAGGGACAGGGCGAGGGTGGCGGCTTCACCCCTCCACTTT.

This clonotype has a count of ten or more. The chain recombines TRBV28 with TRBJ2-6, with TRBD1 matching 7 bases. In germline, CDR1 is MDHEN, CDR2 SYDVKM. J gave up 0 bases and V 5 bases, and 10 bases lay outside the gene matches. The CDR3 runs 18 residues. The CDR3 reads CASSLGTEGNSGANVLTF. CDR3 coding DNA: TGTGCCAGCAGTCTCGGGACAGAGGGCAACTCTGGGGCCAACGTCCTGACTTTC. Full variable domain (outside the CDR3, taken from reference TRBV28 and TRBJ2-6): DVKVTQSSRYLVKRTGEKVFLECVQDMDHENMFWYRQDPGLGLRLIYFSYDVKMKEKGDIPEGYSVSREKKERFSLILESASTNQTSMYLCASSLGTEGNSGANVLTFGAGSRLTVL.

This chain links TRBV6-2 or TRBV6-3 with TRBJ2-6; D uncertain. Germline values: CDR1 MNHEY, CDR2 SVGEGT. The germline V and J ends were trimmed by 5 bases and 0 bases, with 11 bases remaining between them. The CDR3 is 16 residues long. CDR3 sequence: CASSRPPGSGANVLTF. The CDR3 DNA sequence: TGTGCCAGCAGTAGACCCCCGGGCTCTGGGGCCAACGTCCTGACTTTC.

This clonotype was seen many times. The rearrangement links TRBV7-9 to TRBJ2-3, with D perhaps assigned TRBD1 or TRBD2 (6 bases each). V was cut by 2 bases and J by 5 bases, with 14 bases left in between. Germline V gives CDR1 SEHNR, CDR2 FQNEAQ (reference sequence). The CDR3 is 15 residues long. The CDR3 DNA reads TGTGCCAGCAGCTTAATTACCGGGGGCAAAGATACGCAGTATTTT. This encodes CASSLITGGKDTQYF.

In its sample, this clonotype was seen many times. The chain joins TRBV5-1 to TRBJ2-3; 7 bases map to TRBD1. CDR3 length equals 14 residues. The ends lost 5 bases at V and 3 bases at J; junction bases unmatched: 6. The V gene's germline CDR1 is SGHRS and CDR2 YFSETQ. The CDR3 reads CASRGRGTTDTQYF. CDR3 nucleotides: TGCGCCAGCAGGGGCAGGGGGACGACAGATACGCAGTATTTT.

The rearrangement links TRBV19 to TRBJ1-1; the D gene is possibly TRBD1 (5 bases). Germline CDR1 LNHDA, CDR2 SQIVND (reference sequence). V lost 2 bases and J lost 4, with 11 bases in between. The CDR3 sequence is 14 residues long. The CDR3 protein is CASSIRGGGTEAFF. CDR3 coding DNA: TGTGCCAGTAGTATAAGGGGTGGTGGCACTGAAGCTTTCTTT.

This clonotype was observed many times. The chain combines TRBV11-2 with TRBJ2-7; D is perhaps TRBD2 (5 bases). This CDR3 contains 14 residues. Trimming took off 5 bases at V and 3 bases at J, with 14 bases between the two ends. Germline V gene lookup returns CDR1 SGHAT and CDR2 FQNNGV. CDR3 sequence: CASSPSTGGYEQYF. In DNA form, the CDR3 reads TGTGCCAGCAGCCCGTCTACCGGAGGCTACGAGCAGTACTTC.

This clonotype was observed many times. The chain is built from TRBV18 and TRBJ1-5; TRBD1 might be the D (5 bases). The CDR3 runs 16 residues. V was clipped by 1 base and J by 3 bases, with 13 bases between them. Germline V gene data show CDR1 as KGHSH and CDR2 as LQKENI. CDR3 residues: CASSPREGSFNQPQHF. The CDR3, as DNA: TGTGCCAGCTCACCACGAGAGGGGTCGTTCAATCAGCCCCAGCATTTT. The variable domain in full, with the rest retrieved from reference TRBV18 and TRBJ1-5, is NAGVMQNPRHLVRRRGQEARLRCSPMKGHSHVYWYRQLPEEGLKFMVYLQKENIIDESGMPKERFSAEFPKEGPSILRIQQVVRGDSAAYFCASSPREGSFNQPQHFGDGTRLSIL.

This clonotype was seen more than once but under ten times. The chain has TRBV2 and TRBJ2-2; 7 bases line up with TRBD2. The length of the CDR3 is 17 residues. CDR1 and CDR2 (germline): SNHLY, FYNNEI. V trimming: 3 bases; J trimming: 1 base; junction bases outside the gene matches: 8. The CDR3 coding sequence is TGTGCCAGCAGTGAGTATCTAGCGGCACAGAACACCGGGGAGCTGTTTTTT. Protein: CASSEYLAAQNTGELFF.